Shown below are 5 T cell receptor beta chains from a single sample sequenced in a study of shared clonotypes between healthy human individuals (dated by TCRdb to 2018 to 2021). The receptor library was made with the immunoSEQ multiplex PCR assay. The source is immuneACCESS, and TCRdb retained only in-frame sequences with V and J called. Part of the clones is not carried over; for the studies checked, unresolved V genes explain less than half of this, and the remainder is unexplained. The sample table holds more than 2 million clones, of which 95% were seen once. In total, the top ten clones hold 0.1% to 0.15% of the sample. Sequencing was performed on naive CD4+ T cells sorted from blood. In the paper's terms, the cell subset or site label means: CD45RA+ positively selected. These receptors were taken from a man younger than 30 in good health.

The V call is TRBV7-2, the J call TRBJ2-2; D call uncertain. Trimming took off 2 bases at V and 2 bases at J, with 15 bases between the two ends. Germline CDR1 is SGHTA and CDR2 is FQGNSA. This CDR3 is 17 amino acids long. CDR3 protein: CASSLRLLGPNTGELFF. In DNA form, the CDR3 reads TGTGCCAGCAGCTTAAGGCTCCTGGGTCCAAACACCGGGGAGCTGTTTTTT.

This clone has just one count. CDR3 sequence (DNA): TGTGCCAGTAGTATAGACTCTTCCAGGGGTGCAGATGGCTACACCTTC. Translation: CASSIDSSRGADGYTF. This chain connects TRBV19 to TRBJ1-2; possible D gene TRBD1, 6 bases. V was clipped by 0 bases and J by 6 bases, with 17 bases between them. The CDR3 is 16 residues long. From germline, CDR1 is LNHDA and CDR2 SQIVND (reference sequence).

This clone was seen once. The V gene is TRBV7-9, the J gene TRBJ1-5; a weak D match, TRBD1 (6 bases). The germline V gene encodes CDR1 SEHNR and CDR2 FQNEAQ (reference sequence). The CDR3 is 16 residues long. Trimming removed 0 bases at V and 2 bases at J, with 11 bases between. As DNA, the CDR3 is TGTGCCAGCAGCTTAGCGTTGGCAGGGGGCAATCAGCCCCAGCATTTT. This sequence encodes CASSLALAGGNQPQHF.

The V call is TRBV11-3, the J call TRBJ2-7; possible D gene TRBD2, 5 bases. CDR1 and CDR2 from the germline V gene are SGHNT and YENEEA. This CDR3 contains 12 residues. Trimming pared 4 bases from V and 6 bases from J, leaving 10 bases between. As DNA, the CDR3 is TGTGCCAGCAGCTCGCCCCGGGGCGAGCAGTACTTC. It translates to CASSSPRGEQYF.

The gene calls are TRBV9 and TRBJ2-5; 9 bases align to TRBD2. V lost 1 base to trimming and J lost 2 bases; unmatched junction nucleotides: 6. The CDR3 sequence is 16 residues long. Germline lookup yields CDR1 SGDLS and CDR2 YYNGEE. CDR3 DNA sequence: TGTGCCAGCAGCGTATTTGGCGGGAGGGTACAAGAGACCCAGTACTTC. It encodes CASSVFGGRVQETQYF. Based on the CDR3 plus reference TRBV9 and TRBJ2-5, the full variable domain is DSGVTQTPKHLITATGQRVTLRCSPRSGDLSVYWYQQSLDQGLQFLIQYYNGEERAKGNILERFSAQQFPDLHSELNLSSLELGDSALYFCASSVFGGRVQETQYFGPGTRLLVL.